This T cell receptor (beta chain) stems from a study of identifying expanded T cells in peripheral blood. This clone was counted only a few times. Sequenced by immunoSEQ multiplex PCR; TCRdb stores in-frame clones only, minus some. Counted here are more than 50,000 clones, about 85% occurring once; the ten biggest clones make up over 15%. The sequencing sample was made of blood. This sequence was found in a person aged 18-70 years in good health.

The CDR3 is CASSWRGAEKLFF. DNA for the CDR3: TGTGCCAGCAGCTGGCGAGGGGCTGAAAAACTGTTTTTT. The chain combines TRBV5-6 with TRBJ1-4; a possible D gene is TRBD1 (5 bases). This CDR3 region has 13 residues. V lost 3 bases, J lost 7 bases, and 10 bases lay in between. The V gene's germline CDR1 is SGHDT and CDR2 YYEEEE.